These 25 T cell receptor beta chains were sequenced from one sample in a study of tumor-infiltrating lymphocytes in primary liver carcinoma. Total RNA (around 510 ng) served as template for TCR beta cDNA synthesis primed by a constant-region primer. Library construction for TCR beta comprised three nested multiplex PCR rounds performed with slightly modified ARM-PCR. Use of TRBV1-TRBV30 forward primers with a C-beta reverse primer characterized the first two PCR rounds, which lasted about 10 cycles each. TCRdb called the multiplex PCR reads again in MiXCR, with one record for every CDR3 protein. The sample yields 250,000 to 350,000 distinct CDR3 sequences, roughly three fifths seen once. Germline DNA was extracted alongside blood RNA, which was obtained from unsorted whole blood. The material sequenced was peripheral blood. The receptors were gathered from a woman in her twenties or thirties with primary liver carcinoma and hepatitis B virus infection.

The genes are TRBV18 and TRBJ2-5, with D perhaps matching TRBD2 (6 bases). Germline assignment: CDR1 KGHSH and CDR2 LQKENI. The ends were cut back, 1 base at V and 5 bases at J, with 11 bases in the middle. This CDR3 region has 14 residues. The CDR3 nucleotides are TGTGCCAGCTCACCACGGGCAGGAGGGGAGACCCAGTACTTC. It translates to CASSPRAGGETQYF. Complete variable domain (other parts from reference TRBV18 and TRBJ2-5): NAGVMQNPRHLVRRRGQEARLRCSPMKGHSHVYWYRQLPEEGLKFMVYLQKENIIDESGMPKERFSAEFPKEGPSILRIQQVVRGDSAAYFCASSPRAGGETQYFGPGTRLLVL.

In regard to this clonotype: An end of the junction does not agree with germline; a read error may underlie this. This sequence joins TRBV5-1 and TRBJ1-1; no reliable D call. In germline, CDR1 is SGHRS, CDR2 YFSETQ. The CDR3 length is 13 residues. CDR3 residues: CASCLTRNTEAFF. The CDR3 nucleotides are TGCGCCAGCTGCTTGACACGGAACACTGAAGCTTTCTTT.

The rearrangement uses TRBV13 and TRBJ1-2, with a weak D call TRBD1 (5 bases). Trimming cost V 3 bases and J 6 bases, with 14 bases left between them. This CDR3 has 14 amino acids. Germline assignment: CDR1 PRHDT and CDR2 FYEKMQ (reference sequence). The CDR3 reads CASSFLRRQHGYTF. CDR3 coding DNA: TGTGCCAGCAGCTTTCTTCGCAGACAGCATGGCTACACCTTC.

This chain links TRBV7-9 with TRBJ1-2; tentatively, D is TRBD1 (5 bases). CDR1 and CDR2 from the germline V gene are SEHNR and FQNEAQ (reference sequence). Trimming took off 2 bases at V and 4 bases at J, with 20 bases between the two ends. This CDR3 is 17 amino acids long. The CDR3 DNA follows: TGTGCCAGCAGCTTAACGCCTTTAGGGGCGGACCTCTATGGCTACACCTTC. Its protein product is CASSLTPLGADLYGYTF. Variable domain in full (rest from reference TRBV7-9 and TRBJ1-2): DTGVSQNPRHKITKRGQNVTFRCDPISEHNRLYWYRQTLGQGPEFLTYFQNEAQLEKSRLLSDRFSAERPKGSFSTLEIQRTEQGDSAMYLCASSLTPLGADLYGYTFGSGTRLTVV.

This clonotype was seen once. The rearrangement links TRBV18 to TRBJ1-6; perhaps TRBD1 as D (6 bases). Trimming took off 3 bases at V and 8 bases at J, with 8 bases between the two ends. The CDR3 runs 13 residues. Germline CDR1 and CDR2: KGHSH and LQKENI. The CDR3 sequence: CASSPDRHSPLHF. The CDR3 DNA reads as TGTGCCAGCTCACCGGACAGACATTCACCCCTCCACTTT.

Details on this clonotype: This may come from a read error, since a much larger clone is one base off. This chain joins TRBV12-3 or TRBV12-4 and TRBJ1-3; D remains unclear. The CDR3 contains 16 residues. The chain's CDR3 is CVSSLALYSSGNTIYF. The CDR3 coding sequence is TGTGTCAGCAGTTTAGCGCTTTACAGCTCTGGAAACACCATATATTTT.

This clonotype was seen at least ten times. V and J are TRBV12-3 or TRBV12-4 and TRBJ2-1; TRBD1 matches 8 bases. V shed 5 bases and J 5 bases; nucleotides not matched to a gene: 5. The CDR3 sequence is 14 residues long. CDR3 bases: TGTGCCAGCAGTCCATGGGACAGGAACAATGAGCAGTTCTTC. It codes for CASSPWDRNNEQFF.

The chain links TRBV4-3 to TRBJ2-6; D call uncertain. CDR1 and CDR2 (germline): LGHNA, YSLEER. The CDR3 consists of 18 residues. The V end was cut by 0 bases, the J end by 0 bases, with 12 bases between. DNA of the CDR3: TGCGCCAGCAGCCAAGAACGGTCCCACAGCTCTGGGGCCAACGTCCTGACTTTC. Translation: CASSQERSHSSGANVLTF.

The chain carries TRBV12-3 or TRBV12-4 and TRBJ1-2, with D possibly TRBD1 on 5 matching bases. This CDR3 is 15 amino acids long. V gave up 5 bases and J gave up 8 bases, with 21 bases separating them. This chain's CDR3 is CASSPRGRELHGYTF. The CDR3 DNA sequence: TGTGCCAGCAGTCCAAGAGGCAGGGAGTTGCACGGCTACACCTTC.

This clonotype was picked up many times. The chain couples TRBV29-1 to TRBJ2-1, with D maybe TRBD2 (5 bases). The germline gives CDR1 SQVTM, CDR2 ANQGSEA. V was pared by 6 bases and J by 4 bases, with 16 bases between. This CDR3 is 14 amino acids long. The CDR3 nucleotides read TGCAGCGTCAACGGTCGGACTGGATACAATGAGCAGTTCTTC. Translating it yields CSVNGRTGYNEQFF.

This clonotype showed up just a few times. CDR3 residues: CASSQETIGLAGDNEQFF. The CDR3 DNA reads as TGCGCCAGCAGCCAAGAAACCATCGGACTAGCGGGAGACAATGAGCAGTTCTTC. The chain uses TRBV4-1 and TRBJ2-1; 13 bases agree with TRBD2. This CDR3 comprises 18 residues. Trimming removed 0 bases from V and 5 bases from J; junction bases left unmatched: 7. Germline V gene sequence: CDR1 MGHRA, CDR2 YSYEKL.

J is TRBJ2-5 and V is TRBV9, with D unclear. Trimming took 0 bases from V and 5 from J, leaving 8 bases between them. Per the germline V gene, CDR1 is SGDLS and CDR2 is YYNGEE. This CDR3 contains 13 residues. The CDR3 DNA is TGTGCCAGCAGCGTAGATGTGTTGGAGACCCAGTACTTC. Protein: CASSVDVLETQYF.

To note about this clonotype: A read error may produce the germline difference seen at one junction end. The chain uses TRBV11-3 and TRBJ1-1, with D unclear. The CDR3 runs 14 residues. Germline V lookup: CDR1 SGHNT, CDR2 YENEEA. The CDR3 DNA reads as TGTGCCAGCACCCTGGACGGCCCGAACACTGAAGATTTCTTT. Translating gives CASTLDGPNTEDFF.

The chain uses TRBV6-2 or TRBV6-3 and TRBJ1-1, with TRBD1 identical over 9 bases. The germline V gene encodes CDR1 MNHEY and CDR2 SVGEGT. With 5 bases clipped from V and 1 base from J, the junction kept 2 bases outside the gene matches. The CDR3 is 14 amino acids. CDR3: CASSTQGANTEAFF. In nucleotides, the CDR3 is TGTGCCAGCAGTACACAGGGGGCGAACACTGAAGCTTTCTTT.

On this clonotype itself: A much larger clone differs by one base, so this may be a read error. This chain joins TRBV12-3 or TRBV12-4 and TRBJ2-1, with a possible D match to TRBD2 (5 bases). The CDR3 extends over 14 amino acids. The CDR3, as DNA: TGTGGCAGCAGTTTAGGGAGCTCCTACAATGAGCAGTTCTTC. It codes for CGSSLGSSYNEQFF.

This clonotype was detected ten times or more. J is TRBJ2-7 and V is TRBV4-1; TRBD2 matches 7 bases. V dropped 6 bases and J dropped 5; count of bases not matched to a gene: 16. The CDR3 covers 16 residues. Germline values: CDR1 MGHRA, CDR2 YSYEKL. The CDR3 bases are TGCGCCAGCAGTCGCAAAGTGGTCGTAGGGAGGGACGAGCAGTACTTC. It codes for CASSRKVVVGRDEQYF.

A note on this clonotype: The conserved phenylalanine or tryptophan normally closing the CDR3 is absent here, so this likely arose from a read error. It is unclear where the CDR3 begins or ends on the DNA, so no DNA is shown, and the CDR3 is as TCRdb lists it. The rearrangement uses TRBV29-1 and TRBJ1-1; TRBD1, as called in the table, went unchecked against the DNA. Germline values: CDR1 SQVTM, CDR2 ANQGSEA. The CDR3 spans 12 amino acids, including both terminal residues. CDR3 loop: CSVEGTGRIPFL.

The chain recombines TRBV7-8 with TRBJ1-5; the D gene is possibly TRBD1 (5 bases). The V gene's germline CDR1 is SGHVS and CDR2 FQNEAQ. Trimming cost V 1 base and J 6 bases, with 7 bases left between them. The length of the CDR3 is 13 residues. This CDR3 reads CASSLGRGQPQHF. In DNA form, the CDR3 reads TGTGCCAGCAGCTTAGGAAGGGGTCAGCCCCAGCATTTT.

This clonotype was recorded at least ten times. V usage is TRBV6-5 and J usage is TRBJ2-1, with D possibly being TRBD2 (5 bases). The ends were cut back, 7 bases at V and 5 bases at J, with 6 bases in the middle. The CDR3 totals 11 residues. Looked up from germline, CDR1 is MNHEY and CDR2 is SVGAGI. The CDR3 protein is CASIGDNEQFF. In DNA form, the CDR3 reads TGTGCCAGCATCGGGGACAATGAGCAGTTCTTC.

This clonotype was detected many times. CDR3 in amino acids: CASRGDQMYGYTF. The CDR3 region has the DNA TGTGCCAGCAGAGGCGACCAGATGTATGGCTACACCTTC. The chain employs TRBV12-3 or TRBV12-4 and TRBJ1-2, with D uncertain. V lost 6 bases, J lost 5 bases, and 13 bases lay in between. The CDR3 sequence is 13 residues long.

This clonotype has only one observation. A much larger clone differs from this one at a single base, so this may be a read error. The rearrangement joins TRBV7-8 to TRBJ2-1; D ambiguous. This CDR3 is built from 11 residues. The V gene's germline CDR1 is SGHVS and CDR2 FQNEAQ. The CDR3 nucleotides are TGTGCCTGCAGCTTTCTCGATGAGCAGTTCTTC. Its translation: CACSFLDEQFF. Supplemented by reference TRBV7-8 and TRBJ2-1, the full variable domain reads GAGVSQSPRYKVAKRGQDVALRCDPISGHVSLFWYQQALGQGPEFLTYFQNEAQLDKSGLPSDRFFAERPEGSVSTLKIQRTQQEDSAVYLCACSFLDEQFFGPGTRLTVL.

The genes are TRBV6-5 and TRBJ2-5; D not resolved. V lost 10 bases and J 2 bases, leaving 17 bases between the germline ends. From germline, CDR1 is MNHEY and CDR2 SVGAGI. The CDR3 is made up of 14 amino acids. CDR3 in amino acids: CATSRRETQETQYF. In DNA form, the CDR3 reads TGTGCCACCAGCCGGAGAGAAACTCAAGAGACCCAGTACTTC.

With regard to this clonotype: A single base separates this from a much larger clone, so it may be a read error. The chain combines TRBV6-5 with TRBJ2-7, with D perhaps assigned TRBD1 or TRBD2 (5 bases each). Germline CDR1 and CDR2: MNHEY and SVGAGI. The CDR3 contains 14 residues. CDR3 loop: CVSSYGQGAGEQYF. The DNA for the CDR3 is TGTGTCAGCAGTTACGGGCAGGGAGCTGGCGAGCAGTACTTC.

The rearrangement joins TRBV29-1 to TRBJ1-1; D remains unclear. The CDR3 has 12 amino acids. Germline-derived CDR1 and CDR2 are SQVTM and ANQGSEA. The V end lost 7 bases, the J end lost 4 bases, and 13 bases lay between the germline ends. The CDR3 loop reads CSGEEWSTEAFF. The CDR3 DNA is TGCAGCGGGGAGGAGTGGTCCACTGAAGCTTTCTTT.

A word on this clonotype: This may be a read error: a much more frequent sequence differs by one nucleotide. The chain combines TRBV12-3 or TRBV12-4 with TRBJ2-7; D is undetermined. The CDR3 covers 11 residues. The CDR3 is CASSLGHERYF. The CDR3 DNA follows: TGTGCCAGCAGCCTTGGGCACGAGCGGTACTTC.